In this sample, the clone carrying this T cell receptor (beta chain) turned up once. Clones were sequenced by immunoSEQ multiplex PCR, and TCRdb holds only the in-frame ones, with some missing. The sample carries approximately 130,000 clones, roughly three quarters recorded once. The data were obtained in a study of blood T cell repertoires in COVID-19. The receptor comes from a man older than 75 with acute or convalescent COVID-19. The sequenced sample consisted of peripheral blood.

The CDR3 sequence is CSVVLAGTQETQYF. The CDR3, as DNA: TGCAGCGTTGTGCTAGCGGGGACACAAGAGACCCAGTACTTC. The chain uses TRBV29-1 and TRBJ2-5, with 9 bases that match TRBD2. The CDR3 contains 14 residues. Trimming cost V 4 bases and J 2 bases; bases outside gene matches: 5. Germline CDR1 and CDR2: SQVTM and ANQGSEA.